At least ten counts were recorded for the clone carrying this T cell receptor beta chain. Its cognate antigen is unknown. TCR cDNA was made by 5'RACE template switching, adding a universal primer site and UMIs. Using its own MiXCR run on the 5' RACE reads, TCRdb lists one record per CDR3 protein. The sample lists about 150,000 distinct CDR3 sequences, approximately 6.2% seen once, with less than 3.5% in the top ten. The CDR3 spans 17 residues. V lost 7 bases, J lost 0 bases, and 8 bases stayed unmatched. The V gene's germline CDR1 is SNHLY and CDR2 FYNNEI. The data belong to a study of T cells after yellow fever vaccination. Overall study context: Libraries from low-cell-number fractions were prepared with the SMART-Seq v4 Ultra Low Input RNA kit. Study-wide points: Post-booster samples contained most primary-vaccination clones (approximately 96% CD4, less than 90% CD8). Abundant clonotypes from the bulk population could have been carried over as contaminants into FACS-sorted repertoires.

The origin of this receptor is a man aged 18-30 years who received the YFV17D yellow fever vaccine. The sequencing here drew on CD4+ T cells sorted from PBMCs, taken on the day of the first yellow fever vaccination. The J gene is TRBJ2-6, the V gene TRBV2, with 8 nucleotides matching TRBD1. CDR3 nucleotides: TGTGCCAGCAAATCCGGGACAGGTTCCTCTGGGGCCAACGTCCTGACTTTC. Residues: CASKSGTGSSGANVLTF.